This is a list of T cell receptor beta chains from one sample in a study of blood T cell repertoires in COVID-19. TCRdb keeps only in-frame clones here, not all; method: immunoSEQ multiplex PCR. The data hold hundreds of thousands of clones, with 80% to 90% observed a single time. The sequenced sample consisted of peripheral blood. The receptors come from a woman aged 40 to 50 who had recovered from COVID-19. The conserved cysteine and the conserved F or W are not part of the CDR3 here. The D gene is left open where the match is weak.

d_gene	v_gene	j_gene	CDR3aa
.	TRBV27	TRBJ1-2	ASSLAKNYGYT
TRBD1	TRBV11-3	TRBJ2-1	ASSVRQGSYNEQF
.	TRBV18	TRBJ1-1	ASSLRGLDTEAF
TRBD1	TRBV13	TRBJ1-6	ASSERTGGSYNSPLH
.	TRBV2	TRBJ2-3	ASTQGGTDTQY
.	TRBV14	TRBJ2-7	ASSRLDAYEQY
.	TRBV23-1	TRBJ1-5	ASSQSVSVERPQH
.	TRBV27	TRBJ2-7	ASSPPLGGHRSYEQY
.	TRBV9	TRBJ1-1	ASSAVRGNTEAF
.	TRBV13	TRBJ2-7	ASSLGTGLHEQY
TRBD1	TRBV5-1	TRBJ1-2	ASSLGTGQGGYT
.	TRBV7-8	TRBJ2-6	ASSLRNSYSGANVLT
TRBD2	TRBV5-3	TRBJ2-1	ARSLVVASGGYNEQF
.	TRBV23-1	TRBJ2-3	ASSQSVRGRDTQY
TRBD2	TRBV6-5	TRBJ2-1	ASSPLAGGYNEQF
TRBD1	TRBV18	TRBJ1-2	ASSPQGQAST
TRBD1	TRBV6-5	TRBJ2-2	ASSRTGNTGELF